A single sample is the source of the 7 T cell receptor beta chains below, sequenced in a study of cytomegalovirus exposure and HLA in healthy donors. The PCR ran on 60 Vbeta and 13 Jbeta primers. Data came from immunoSEQ multiplex PCR; TCRdb stores just in-frame clones and leaves some out. The sample includes under 200,000 clones, approximately 82% of them seen just once. Input material: PBMCs. These receptors were obtained from a man aged 45-65 years in good health and CMV-seropositive.

The J gene is TRBJ1-1, the V gene TRBV5-4; weak D call: TRBD1 (5 bases). The CDR3 is 15 amino acids. Per germline, CDR1 SGHNT and CDR2 YYREEE (reference sequence). V dropped 3 bases and J dropped 1 base, with 13 bases sitting between them. The CDR3 is CASSSAGLKNTEAFF. CDR3 nucleotides: TGTGCCAGCAGCTCAGCGGGACTGAAGAACACTGAAGCTTTCTTT.

CDR3 sequence: CASSLVIGPAGELFF. In DNA, the CDR3 is TGCGCCAGCAGCTTGGTGATCGGTCCCGCCGGGGAGCTGTTTTTT. The chain combines TRBV5-1 with TRBJ2-2; D is ambiguous. This CDR3 comprises 15 residues. Germline CDR1 and CDR2: SGHRS and YFSETQ. V was shortened by 0 bases and J by 6 bases, with 12 bases between the two germline ends.

This clone has more than one count but fewer than ten. The V call is TRBV28, the J call TRBJ2-2; 10 nucleotides line up with TRBD1. The junction had 4 bases not matched to a gene; V was cut back by 3 bases and J by 0 bases. Per the germline V gene, CDR1 is MDHEN and CDR2 is SYDVKM. CDR3 length: 17 residues. CDR3 in DNA: TGTGCCAGCAGTTTCCTCGGGACAGGGGCGAACACCGGGGAGCTGTTTTTT. Translated: CASSFLGTGANTGELFF.

The V call is TRBV4-2, the J call TRBJ1-6; possible D gene TRBD1, 6 bases. Between the trimmed V and J ends, which lost 4 bases and 4 bases, there was a span of 8 bases. CDR3 size: 14 residues. Germline lookup yields CDR1 LGHNA and CDR2 YNFKEQ. The CDR3 loop is CASSLGQYNSPLHF. CDR3 sequence (DNA): TGTGCCAGCAGCCTCGGACAGTATAATTCACCCCTCCACTTT.

The chain is built from TRBV10-2 and TRBJ2-2; TRBD2 matches at 8 bases. After removal of 2 bases from V and 0 bases from J, the junction contained 5 bases not matched to a gene. The CDR3 runs 17 residues. Germline V lookup: CDR1 WSHSY, CDR2 SAAADI. The CDR3 sequence is CASSETSGSSNTGELFF. The CDR3 DNA reads as TGCGCCAGCAGTGAGACTAGCGGCTCTTCGAACACCGGGGAGCTGTTTTTT.

This clone was seen only once. V gene TRBV9 combines with J gene TRBJ2-7; D gene uncertain. Germline lookup yields CDR1 SGDLS and CDR2 YYNGEE. The CDR3 is 14 residues long. V was clipped by 1 base and J by 0 bases, with 8 bases between them. The CDR3 nucleotides read TGTGCCAGCAGCGTAACAGCCGCCTCCTACGAGCAGTACTTC. Residues: CASSVTAASYEQYF. The full variable domain, completed using reference TRBV9 and TRBJ2-7, is DSGVTQTPKHLITATGQRVTLRCSPRSGDLSVYWYQQSLDQGLQFLIQYYNGEERAKGNILERFSAQQFPDLHSELNLSSLELGDSALYFCASSVTAASYEQYFGPGTRLTVT.

The V gene is TRBV6-5, the J gene TRBJ1-6; TRBD1 might be the D (5 bases). CDR1 is MNHEY and CDR2 is SVGAGI in the germline V gene. The ends were cut back, 7 bases at V and 5 bases at J, with 12 bases in the middle. This CDR3 region has 14 residues. The CDR3 region is CASTRQFDNSPLHF. Written as DNA, the CDR3 is TGTGCCAGCACCCGACAGTTCGATAATTCACCCCTCCACTTT.